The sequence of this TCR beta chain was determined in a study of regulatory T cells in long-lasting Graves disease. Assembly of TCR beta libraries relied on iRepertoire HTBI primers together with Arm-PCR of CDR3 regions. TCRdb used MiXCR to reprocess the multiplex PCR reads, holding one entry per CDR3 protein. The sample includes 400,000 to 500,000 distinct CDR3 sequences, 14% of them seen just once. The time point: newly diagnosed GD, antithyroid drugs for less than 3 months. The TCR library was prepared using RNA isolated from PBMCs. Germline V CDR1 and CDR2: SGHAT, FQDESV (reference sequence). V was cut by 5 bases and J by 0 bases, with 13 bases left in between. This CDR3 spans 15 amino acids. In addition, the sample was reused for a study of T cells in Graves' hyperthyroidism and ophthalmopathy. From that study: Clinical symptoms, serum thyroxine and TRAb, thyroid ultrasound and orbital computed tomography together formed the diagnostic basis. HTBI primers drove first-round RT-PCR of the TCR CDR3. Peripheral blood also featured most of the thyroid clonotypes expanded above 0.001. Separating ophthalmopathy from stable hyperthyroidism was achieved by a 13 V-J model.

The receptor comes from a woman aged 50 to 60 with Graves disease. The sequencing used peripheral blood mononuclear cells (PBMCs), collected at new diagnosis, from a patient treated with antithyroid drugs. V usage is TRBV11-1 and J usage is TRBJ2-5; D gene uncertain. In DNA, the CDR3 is TGTGCCAGCAGCCGCGACAAAACCCACCAAGAGACCCAGTACTTC. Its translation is CASSRDKTHQETQYF.